The 7 T cell receptor beta chains in this list originate from one sample, sequenced in a study of cytomegalovirus exposure and HLA in healthy donors (dated by TCRdb to 2017 to 2019). The method was the immunoSEQ multiplex PCR assay. The multiplex PCR relied on a mix of 60 forward primers for TCR Vbeta segments and 13 reverse primers for TCR Jbeta segments. The source is immuneACCESS, and TCRdb retained only in-frame sequences with V and J called. Part of the clones is not carried over; for the studies checked, unresolved V genes explain less than half of this, and the remainder is unexplained. The sample profile shows tens of thousands of clones; around 78% of them were found once. Clones ranked in the top ten supply over 6% of the sample. The sequenced material came from PBMCs. All receptors derive from a man aged 50-60 years in good health and CMV-seronegative.

The chain employs TRBV9 and TRBJ1-3; 9 bases agree with TRBD1. This CDR3 region has 17 residues. Looked up from germline, CDR1 is SGDLS and CDR2 is YYNGEE. The V and J ends lost 5 bases and 2 bases, in that order; junction bases with no gene match: 11. The DNA of the CDR3 is TGTGCCAGCAGTAGTACGGAGGGGACAGGGACTGGAAACACCATATATTTT. This codes for CASSSTEGTGTGNTIYF.

This clone was observed a few times. DNA for the CDR3: TGCGCCAGCAGCCAAGAATTGGTCCAGGGCAACTCTGGGGCCAACGTCCTGACTTTC. It specifies CASSQELVQGNSGANVLTF. The chain employs TRBV4-3 and TRBJ2-6; tentatively, D is TRBD1 (5 bases). The CDR3 length is 19 residues. Germline loops: CDR1 LGHNA, CDR2 YSLEER. The V gene lost 0 bases and the J gene lost 0 bases, with 15 bases spanning the gap.

This chain links TRBV14 with TRBJ1-1, with 8 bases matching TRBD1. CDR3 length equals 12 residues. Per germline, CDR1 SGHDN and CDR2 FVKESK. The V and J ends lost 9 bases and 4 bases, in that order; junction bases with no gene match: 4. CDR3 DNA sequence: TGTGCCAGTGGACAGGGTCGCACTGAAGCTTTCTTT. Translated: CASGQGRTEAFF.

The chain carries TRBV11-2 and TRBJ2-7, with 8 bases lining up with TRBD1. CDR1 is SGHAT, CDR2 FQNNGV, per germline. The J segment lost 3 bases and the V segment lost 6 bases, leaving 13 bases of the junction unmatched. This CDR3 spans 16 amino acids. The CDR3 spells CASSRLRQGASYEQYF. Here the CDR3 DNA reads TGTGCCAGCAGTCGACTTCGCCAGGGGGCAAGCTACGAGCAGTACTTC.

The chain employs TRBV6-6 and TRBJ1-6; D not certain. Germline V gene lookup returns CDR1 MNHNY and CDR2 SVGAGI (reference sequence). Trimming cost V 8 bases and J 0 bases, with 14 bases left between them. The CDR3 contains 16 residues. CDR3 coding DNA: TGTGCCAGCCCAGAAGACATTAGCTCCTATAATTCACCCCTCCACTTT. Protein: CASPEDISSYNSPLHF.

The chain links TRBV13 to TRBJ2-7, with D perhaps TRBD1 (6 bases). The V gene's germline CDR1 is PRHDT and CDR2 FYEKMQ (reference sequence). Trimming left V 5 bases short and J 3 bases short, with 14 bases between. This CDR3 is built from 14 residues. The CDR3 DNA reads TGTGCCAGCAGCCGCGAACAGGGAAACTACGAGCAGTACTTC. Its translation: CASSREQGNYEQYF. Full variable domain (rest looked up from reference TRBV13 and TRBJ2-7): AAGVIQSPRHLIKEKRETATLKCYPIPRHDTVYWYQQGPGQDPQFLISFYEKMQSDKGSIPDRFSAQQFSDYHSELNMSSLELGDSALYFCASSREQGNYEQYFGPGTRLTVT.

This clone has a handful of counts. The rearrangement uses TRBV19 and TRBJ1-2; a weak D match, TRBD1 (5 bases). V was pared by 5 bases and J by 8 bases, with 12 bases between. Germline V gives CDR1 LNHDA, CDR2 SQIVND (reference sequence). The CDR3 consists of 12 residues. CDR3 sequence reads: CASSFPTEGYTF. CDR3 coding DNA: TGTGCCAGTAGTTTCCCGACAGAGGGCTACACCTTC.